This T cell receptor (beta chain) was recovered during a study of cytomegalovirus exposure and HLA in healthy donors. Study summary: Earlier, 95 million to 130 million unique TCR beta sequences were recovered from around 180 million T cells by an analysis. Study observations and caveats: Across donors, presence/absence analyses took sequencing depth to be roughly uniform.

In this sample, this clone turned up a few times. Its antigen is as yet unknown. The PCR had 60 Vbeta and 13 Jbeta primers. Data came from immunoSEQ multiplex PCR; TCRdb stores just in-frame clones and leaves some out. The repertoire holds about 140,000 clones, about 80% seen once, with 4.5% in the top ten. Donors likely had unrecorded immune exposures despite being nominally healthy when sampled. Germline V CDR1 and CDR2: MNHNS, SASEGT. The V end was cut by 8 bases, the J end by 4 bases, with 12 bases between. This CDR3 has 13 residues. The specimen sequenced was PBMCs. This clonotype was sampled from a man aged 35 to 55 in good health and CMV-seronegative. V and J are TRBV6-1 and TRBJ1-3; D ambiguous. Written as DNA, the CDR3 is TGTGCCAGCGGTACCGAGGCCGGAAACACCATATATTTT. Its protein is CASGTEAGNTIYF.